One and the same sample provided the 20 T cell receptor beta chains below, sequenced in a study of T cells in narcolepsy. The assay was immunoSEQ multiplex PCR, and TCRdb's table has in-frame clones only and misses some. Of 35,000 to 40,000 clones listed, around 85% are singletons. Sequencing was carried out using CD45RA- memory CD4+ T cells from PBMCs. The receptor set was obtained from a human donor with narcolepsy.

A word on this clone: Other DNA sequences in this sample translate to the same CDR3. The rearrangement joins TRBV13 to TRBJ1-1; 7 nucleotides agree with TRBD1. The CDR3 runs to 14 residues. V shed 5 bases, J shed 4 bases, and the junction held 7 bases outside the gene matches. Germline lookup yields CDR1 PRHDT and CDR2 FYEKMQ (reference sequence). The CDR3 here is CASSPLGQPTEAFF. CDR3 DNA: TGTGCCAGCAGCCCACTGGGACAGCCCACTGAAGCTTTCTTT.

This rearrangement joins TRBV7-9 to TRBJ1-1; D uncertain. Germline V gene lookup returns CDR1 SEHNR and CDR2 FQNEAQ (reference sequence). Deletions cut 4 bases from V and 1 base from J, with 10 bases between. CDR3 length equals 14 residues. The CDR3 here is CASSSNTPNTEAFF. CDR3 nucleotides: TGTGCCAGCAGCTCCAATACACCGAACACTGAAGCTTTCTTT.

The chain joins TRBV29-1 to TRBJ1-3; D gene ambiguous. V shed 4 bases and J shed 2 bases, with 6 bases lying between them. CDR1 is SQVTM, CDR2 ANQGSEA, per germline. This CDR3 spans 12 amino acids. This chain's CDR3 is CSVGTPGNTIYF. Written as DNA, the CDR3 is TGCAGCGTTGGTACTCCTGGAAACACCATATATTTT.

The rearrangement uses TRBV6-1 and TRBJ2-7; 7 positions agree with TRBD2. The V gene end was trimmed by 3 bases and the J gene end by 7 bases; junction bases not matched to a gene: 6. Germline V gene sequence: CDR1 MNHNS, CDR2 SASEGT. The CDR3 length is 13 residues. The CDR3 DNA is TGTGCCAGCAGTGATTGGGGGGGGAGAGAGCAGTACTTC. This encodes CASSDWGGREQYF.

The V call is TRBV7-9, the J call TRBJ1-2; a possible D gene is TRBD1 (5 bases). The CDR3 runs to 15 residues. Trimming removed 8 bases at V and 6 bases at J, with 22 bases between. Germline V gene data show CDR1 as SEHNR and CDR2 as FQNEAQ (reference sequence). This chain's CDR3 is CASADSGVRVDGYTF. The CDR3 DNA reads as TGTGCCAGCGCCGATTCGGGGGTTCGGGTGGATGGCTACACCTTC.

This sequence joins TRBV10-3 and TRBJ2-2; no definite D call. V lost 10 bases and J 0 bases, leaving 12 bases between the germline ends. This CDR3 region has 14 residues. The germline CDR1 and CDR2 sequences are ENHRY and SYGVKD. CDR3 DNA sequence: TGTGCCACCCAACATGAACCGAACACCGGGGAGCTGTTTTTT. This sequence encodes CATQHEPNTGELFF.

This clone showed up just a few times. The chain uses TRBV10-3 and TRBJ1-5; D call uncertain. The germline gives CDR1 ENHRY, CDR2 SYGVKD. The CDR3 consists of 14 residues. Trimming cost V 7 bases and J 3 bases, with 13 bases left between them. As DNA, the CDR3 is TGTGCCATCACCGACGGCGATGACAATCAGCCCCAGCATTTT. This translates into CAITDGDDNQPQHF.

In this sample, this clone turned up once. The rearrangement joins TRBV6-5 to TRBJ1-4; D is ambiguous. CDR1 and CDR2 (germline): MNHEY, SVGAGI. The V end was cut by 0 bases, the J end by 17 bases, with 19 bases between. The length of the CDR3 is 14 residues. The CDR3 sequence: CASSYSRLAPGLFF. CDR3 DNA: TGTGCCAGCAGTTACTCCCGACTCGCCCCGGGCCTCTTTTTT.

The rearrangement uses TRBV6-1 and TRBJ1-1, with D tentatively TRBD1 (6 bases). Germline-derived CDR1 and CDR2 are MNHNS and SASEGT. The CDR3 contains 13 residues. The germline V and J ends were trimmed by 1 base and 9 bases, with 12 bases remaining between them. In nucleotides, the CDR3 is TGTGCCAGCAGTGAAGTGGAGGACAGACAAGCTTTCTTT. The encoded protein is CASSEVEDRQAFF.

This chain uses TRBV4-2 with TRBJ2-1; TRBD1 matches at 12 bases. The CDR3 is 18 residues long. The V gene end was trimmed by 2 bases and the J gene end by 6 bases; junction bases not matched to a gene: 11. Looked up from germline, CDR1 is LGHNA and CDR2 is YNFKEQ. The CDR3: CASSQLPNRDRGLNEQFF. The CDR3 DNA sequence: TGTGCCAGCAGCCAACTACCGAACCGGGACAGGGGGCTCAATGAGCAGTTCTTC.

This clone was counted between two and nine times. V and J are TRBV15 and TRBJ2-3; tentatively, D is TRBD1 (6 bases). V was clipped by 1 base and J by 2 bases, with 10 bases between them. This CDR3 has 15 residues. Per germline, CDR1 LNHNV and CDR2 YYDKDF (reference sequence). The CDR3 protein is CATSRGGRNTDTQYF. Here the CDR3 DNA reads TGTGCCACCAGCAGAGGGGGGCGGAACACAGATACGCAGTATTTT.

About this clone: This same CDR3 is encoded by further DNA sequences in the sample. Here the CDR3 DNA reads TGCGCCAGCAGTGAGTCGAGAGGGGCGAACACCGGGGAGCTGTTTTTT. Protein product: CASSESRGANTGELFF. V usage is TRBV10-1 and J usage is TRBJ2-2, with D perhaps given as TRBD1 or TRBD2 (5 bases each). This CDR3 spans 16 amino acids. V shed 0 bases and J shed 0 bases, with 8 bases lying between them. CDR1 and CDR2 (germline): WNHNN, SYGVQD (reference sequence).

The rearrangement uses TRBV7-2 and TRBJ2-7, with TRBD2 matching 7 bases. The CDR3 runs 14 residues. V dropped 5 bases and J dropped 6; count of bases not matched to a gene: 10. Germline V gene lookup returns CDR1 SGHTA and CDR2 FQGNSA. In nucleotides, the CDR3 is TGTGCCAGCAGCCAGCAGACTAGCTTTTCCGAGCAGTACTTC. It translates to CASSQQTSFSEQYF.

This clone has only one observation. The CDR3 here is CASSLFKVAANNEQFF. The CDR3 DNA follows: TGTGCCAGCAGCTTATTTAAGGTAGCGGCAAACAATGAGCAGTTCTTC. J is TRBJ2-1 and V is TRBV7-9, with D perhaps TRBD2 (6 bases). This CDR3 is 16 amino acids long. CDR1 is SEHNR, CDR2 FQNEAQ, per germline (reference sequence). V was shortened by 2 bases and J by 5 bases, with 16 bases between the two germline ends. Full variable domain (outside the CDR3, taken from reference TRBV7-9 and TRBJ2-1): DTGVSQNPRHKITKRGQNVTFRCDPISEHNRLYWYRQTLGQGPEFLTYFQNEAQLEKSRLLSDRFSAERPKGSFSTLEIQRTEQGDSAMYLCASSLFKVAANNEQFFGPGTRLTVL.

The chain joins TRBV30 to TRBJ1-1, with D unresolved. Per germline, CDR1 GTSNPN and CDR2 SVGIG (reference sequence). With 4 bases removed from V and 3 bases from J, the gap between germline ends came to 6 bases. The CDR3 covers 11 residues. CDR3 protein: CAWMWDTEAFF. In DNA, the CDR3 is TGTGCCTGGATGTGGGACACTGAAGCTTTCTTT.

The chain joins TRBV4-2 to TRBJ2-1; 14 nucleotides align to TRBD2. The CDR3 spans 20 residues. Unmatched junction bases numbered 16, after V lost 3 bases and J lost 6 bases. CDR1 is LGHNA, CDR2 YNFKEQ, per germline. CDR3 nucleotide sequence: TGTGCCAGCAGCCATCCTACTAAAGTCCCCGGGACTAGCGGGGGCAATGAGCAGTTCTTC. Protein product: CASSHPTKVPGTSGGNEQFF.

This CDR3 is CASSAVRGYEQYF. In nucleotides, the CDR3 is TGTGCCAGCAGCGCCGTCAGGGGATACGAGCAGTACTTC. V is TRBV7-2 and J is TRBJ2-7, with a possible D match to TRBD1 (6 bases). In germline, CDR1 is SGHTA, CDR2 FQGNSA. Trimming pared 5 bases from V and 4 bases from J, leaving 12 bases between. The CDR3 runs 13 residues.

In this sample, this clone turned up once. J is TRBJ2-7 and V is TRBV19, with TRBD1 as a possible D gene (6 bases). Germline CDR1 is LNHDA and CDR2 is SQIVND (reference sequence). The CDR3 covers 14 residues. V dropped 5 bases and J dropped 0 bases, with 11 bases sitting between them. CDR3 nucleotide sequence: TGTGCCAGTAGTCCCCGGGACATCTCCTACGAGCAGTACTTC. Residues: CASSPRDISYEQYF.

The chain has TRBV6-6 and TRBJ2-7; 9 bases are a match to TRBD2. The CDR3 spans 16 residues. V was pared by 7 bases and J by 2 bases, with 12 bases of the junction left unmatched. The germline V gene encodes CDR1 MNHNY and CDR2 SVGAGI (reference sequence). The CDR3 nucleotides read TGTGCCAGCACCTTACTGGGGCTAGCGGGGACCTACGAGCAGTACTTC. Translation: CASTLLGLAGTYEQYF.

V is TRBV27 and J is TRBJ2-5; D call uncertain. This CDR3 is built from 14 residues. CDR1 and CDR2 (germline): MNHEY, SMNVEV (reference sequence). V lost 2 bases and J 2 bases, leaving 9 bases between the germline ends. In nucleotides, the CDR3 is TGTGCCAGCAGTTTACGAGCCGGGCAAGAGACCCAGTACTTC. It codes for CASSLRAGQETQYF.